These T cell receptor beta chains were read from a single sample in a study of naive and memory T cell subsets. Each CDR3 protein is one row after TCRdb ran MiXCR on the UMI-ligation and nested PCR reads. The data hold 150,000 or so distinct CDR3 sequences, with approximately 22% observed a single time. The sample was naive CD4+ T cells from blood. The receptor source for this set is a human donor in good health. The CDR3 runs from the conserved cysteine through the conserved F or W. D genes are given only for firm matches. Expanded clones get a size class; other rows say once, few or many, or leave the size out.

V	D	J	size	CDR3	DNA
TRBV6-6	-	TRBJ2-7	-	CASSRGANYEQYF	TGTGCCAGCAGTCGGGGGGCGAACTACGAGCAGTACTTC
TRBV29-1	TRBD1	TRBJ2-1	few	CSGWTGDAYNEQFF	TGCAGCGGGTGGACAGGGGACGCCTACAATGAGCAGTTCTTC
TRBV28	TRBD1	TRBJ1-1	-	CASSRDRVLTEAFF	TGTGCCAGCAGTCGAGACAGGGTTCTCACTGAAGCTTTCTTT
TRBV2	TRBD1	TRBJ2-4	few	CASSQGSGQGRAKNIQYF	TGTGCCAGCAGTCAAGGATCCGGACAGGGGCGCGCCAAAAACATTCAGTACTTC
TRBV28	-	TRBJ2-7	few	CASSFGGAGADEQYF	TGTGCCAGCAGTTTTGGGGGGGCAGGGGCTGACGAGCAGTACTTC
TRBV28	-	TRBJ2-4	-	CASSLHNIGVRNIQYF	TGTGCCAGCAGCCTCCACAACATCGGGGTTCGAAACATTCAGTACTTC
TRBV29-1	TRBD2	TRBJ2-2	-	CSVAKSSGEGPNTGELFF	TGCAGCGTCGCCAAATCTAGCGGGGAGGGCCCTAACACCGGGGAGCTGTTTTTT
TRBV7-9	-	TRBJ1-5	few	CASSAAGGRNLHF	TGTGCCAGCAGCGCTGCTGGTGGGCGCAACCTGCATTTT
TRBV20-1	-	TRBJ1-1	once	CSASQIINTEAFF	TGCAGTGCTAGTCAGATTATAAACACTGAAGCTTTCTTT
TRBV27	TRBD1	TRBJ1-5	few	CASSPRTGMNQPQHF	TGTGCCAGCAGTCCCCGGACAGGGATGAATCAGCCCCAGCATTTT